The 5 T cell receptor beta chains reported below all come from one sample, sequenced in a study of vaccination effects on CD4 cells after COVID-19. No antigen is known for these receptors. Subsequent to 10 days of culture, CD4+ T cells were isolated. The vaccine given was either BNT162b2 or mRNA-1273, in two doses. Only in-frame clones appear in the TCRdb table, and some are missing; sequencing was by immunoSEQ multiplex PCR. The sample holds tens of thousands of clones, 65% to 80% seen once. The source material was CD4+ T cells from PBMCs cultured without peptide, sampled after COVID-19 vaccination. These receptor sequences come from a human donor who received a COVID-19 vaccine.

The gene calls are TRBV19 and TRBJ2-5; TRBD2 is a possible D gene (6 bases). Germline CDR1 and CDR2: LNHDA and SQIVND (reference sequence). The CDR3 totals 17 residues. With 2 bases removed from V and 2 bases from J, the gap between germline ends came to 18 bases. CDR3 loop: CASSIRSLAGFQETQYF. CDR3 DNA: TGTGCCAGTAGTATACGGTCACTAGCCGGTTTTCAAGAGACCCAGTACTTC.

The chain has TRBV5-1 and TRBJ2-2; 7 bases are a match to TRBD1. V was pared by 4 bases and J by 6 bases, with 6 bases of the junction left unmatched. The CDR3 loop spans 14 amino acids. The germline V gene has CDR1 SGHRS and CDR2 YFSETQ. The CDR3 sequence: CASSTKQGPGELFF. CDR3 nucleotide sequence: TGCGCCAGCAGCACTAAACAGGGGCCCGGGGAGCTGTTTTTT.

The CDR3 reads CASSQVGEAGRNEQFF. The CDR3, as DNA: TGTGCCAGCAGCCAAGTAGGGGAAGCGGGGCGGAATGAGCAGTTCTTC. The chain is built from TRBV3-1 (or the pseudogene TRBV3-2) and TRBJ2-1; 7 nucleotides line up with TRBD2. With 1 base clipped from V and 7 bases from J, the junction kept 10 bases outside the gene matches. This CDR3 region has 16 residues. From germline, CDR1 is LGHDT and CDR2 YNNKEL (reference sequence).

The rearrangement links TRBV5-1 to TRBJ2-2; TRBD1 matches at 10 bases. In germline, CDR1 is SGHRS, CDR2 YFSETQ. The length of the CDR3 is 15 residues. V dropped 3 bases and J dropped 4; count of bases not matched to a gene: 3. CDR3 in DNA: TGCGCCAGCAGCTACCGGGACAGGGGCACCGGGGAGCTGTTTTTT. This translates into CASSYRDRGTGELFF.

V gene TRBV24-1 combines with J gene TRBJ2-1, with D possibly TRBD1 on 5 matching bases. From germline, CDR1 is KGHDR and CDR2 SFDVKD. The ends were cut back, 2 bases at V and 11 bases at J, with 21 bases in the middle. The CDR3 runs to 16 residues. The CDR3 sequence is CATSDSIFRQSPKQFF. CDR3 sequence (DNA): TGTGCCACCAGTGATTCCATTTTTCGACAGAGCCCTAAGCAGTTCTTC.